This T cell receptor (beta chain) was obtained from a study of a mutant IDH1 vaccine in newly diagnosed glioma. Overall study context: There were about 62% males and 37.5% females among treated patients, whose mean age was approximately 38 years.

With respect to this clone: Its matching antigen is unknown.

Study-wide results and limits: Vaccine-induced immune responses were detected in about 93% of patients.

The time point here: baseline, week 1 (first vaccination visit). The treatment denotes: pre-vaccination baseline after standard-of-care therapy. Donor diagnoses consisted of new WHO grade 3 or 4 IDH1-mutant, ATRX-lost astrocytomas. Repertoires were generated with immunoSEQ multiplex PCR, while TCRdb's copy carries only in-frame clones and drops some. This repertoire shows 70,000 or so clones, about 83% found once; its top ten account for roughly 4.4%. In germline, CDR1 is ENHRY, CDR2 SYGVKD. This CDR3 comprises 14 residues. V was clipped by 6 bases and J by 2 bases, with 14 bases between them. The sample in question was peripheral blood mononuclear cells (PBMCs), obtained from a glioma patient treated with radiotherapy, temozolomide or both. The chain joins TRBV10-3 to TRBJ2-7; TRBD1 is a possible D gene (7 bases). The TCR was taken from a woman under 30 with glioma. Some clones in this sample may be carry-over from other donors' samples. CDR3 in amino acids: CAISTRGAAYEQYF. The CDR3 DNA reads as TGTGCCATCAGCACCAGGGGGGCGGCCTACGAGCAGTACTTC.